This entry lists 16 T cell receptor beta chains sequenced from one sample in a study of blood T cell repertoires in COVID-19. The protocol was immunoSEQ multiplex PCR, while the TCRdb copy is restricted to in-frame clones and leaves out a portion. The sample has about 360,000 clones, 83% seen once; the top ten hold about 2.7%. The sample comprised peripheral blood. Source of these receptors: a man in his thirties or forties with active or convalescent COVID-19.

This clone has only a few counts. The chain has TRBV21-1 and TRBJ1-4. TRBV21-1 counts as a pseudogene. This CDR3 is 13 amino acids long. Here the CDR3 reads CASSNNTNEKLFF. CDR3 nucleotides: TGTGCCAGCAGCAATAATACTAATGAAAAACTGTTTTTT.

Concerning this clone itself: This CDR3 is also generated by other DNA sequences in the sample. The chain has TRBV9 and TRBJ2-3, with TRBD1 matching over 7 bases. The germline V gene encodes CDR1 SGDLS and CDR2 YYNGEE. The CDR3 runs to 14 residues. V dropped 2 bases and J dropped 2; count of bases not matched to a gene: 2. CDR3 DNA: TGTGCCAGCAGCGTTGACAGGGTCACAGATACGCAGTATTTT. Protein product: CASSVDRVTDTQYF.

The chain couples TRBV5-1 to TRBJ2-5; D possibly corresponds to TRBD2 (6 bases). The CDR3 covers 18 residues. V gave up 3 bases and J gave up 5 bases, with 26 bases separating them. Per the germline V gene, CDR1 is SGHRS and CDR2 is YFSETQ. The CDR3: CASSWTGTLRTRQETQYF. The CDR3 DNA reads as TGCGCCAGCAGCTGGACCGGGACTTTGAGGACCAGGCAGGAGACCCAGTACTTC.

Here the CDR3 DNA reads TGTGCAAGTCGCTTACCCCCTGGACAGGGCACCGGGGAGCTGTTTTTT. It is translated as CASRLPPGQGTGELFF. The V call is TRBV12-2, the J call TRBJ2-2; no check of the table's D call, TRBD1, against the DNA was made. TRBV12-2 is a listed pseudogene. CDR3 length: 16 amino acids.

The chain has TRBV29-1 and TRBJ1-4; tentatively, D is TRBD1 (6 bases). From germline, CDR1 is SQVTM and CDR2 ANQGSEA. This CDR3 has 14 residues. V lost 6 bases and J 7 bases, leaving 18 bases between the germline ends. The CDR3 sequence is CSVRFGTNGEKLFF. The CDR3 DNA sequence: TGCAGCGTGAGGTTCGGGACAAATGGTGAAAAACTGTTTTTT.

The chain recombines TRBV7-9 with TRBJ1-4, with 7 bases that match TRBD1. CDR1 is SEHNR and CDR2 is FQNEAQ in the germline V gene (reference sequence). With 3 bases clipped from V and 7 bases from J, the junction kept 8 bases outside the gene matches. The CDR3 loop spans 15 amino acids. The CDR3: CASSFHRGVSEKLFF. DNA for the CDR3: TGTGCCAGCAGCTTCCACAGGGGAGTCAGTGAAAAACTGTTTTTT.

A note on this clone: Different DNA sequences within this sample yield the same CDR3. This sequence joins TRBV19 and TRBJ2-1, with a weak D call TRBD1 (5 bases). The CDR3 consists of 12 residues. The germline gives CDR1 LNHDA, CDR2 SQIVND (reference sequence). The V end was cut by 2 bases, the J end by 6 bases, with 5 bases between. The CDR3, as DNA: TGTGCCAGTAGTATAAGGGGCAATGAGCAGTTCTTC. Translating it yields CASSIRGNEQFF.

The DNA of the CDR3 is TGTGCCAGCAGTGCCACAGGGGGCAACAATCAGCCCCAGCATTTT. Translated, it gives CASSATGGNNQPQHF. The chain recombines TRBV9 with TRBJ1-5, with TRBD1 identical over 9 bases. This CDR3 is built from 15 residues. With V trimmed by 5 bases and J by 3 bases, 6 bases remained unmatched. Germline CDR1 reads SGDLS; CDR2 reads YYNGEE.

The V gene is TRBV11-3, the J gene TRBJ2-1; 12 bases agree with TRBD2. The germline V gene encodes CDR1 SGHNT and CDR2 YENEEA. J gave up 5 bases and V 6 bases, and 8 bases lay outside the gene matches. There are 16 residues in the CDR3. CDR3 sequence: CASSRGLAGSDNEQFF. CDR3 in DNA: TGTGCCAGCAGTCGCGGACTAGCGGGGAGTGACAATGAGCAGTTCTTC. Full variable domain (missing parts from reference TRBV11-3 and TRBJ2-1): EAGVVQSPRYKIIEKKQPVAFWCNPISGHNTLYWYLQNLGQGPELLIRYENEEAVDDSQLPKDRFSAERLKGVDSTLKIQPAELGDSAVYLCASSRGLAGSDNEQFFGPGTRLTVL.

The V gene is TRBV27, the J gene TRBJ1-2; 11 bases agree with TRBD1. This CDR3 has 15 amino acids. Germline assignment: CDR1 MNHEY and CDR2 SMNVEV (reference sequence). With 6 bases clipped from V and 5 bases from J, the junction kept 8 bases outside the gene matches. The CDR3 region is CASRKPGQGGYGYTF. In DNA, the CDR3 is TGTGCCAGCAGGAAGCCGGGACAGGGGGGGTATGGCTACACCTTC.

The rearrangement joins TRBV27 to TRBJ2-2; TRBD2 matches at 7 bases. This CDR3 spans 15 amino acids. V lost 2 bases and J lost 13; bases outside the gene matches: 13. Per the germline V gene, CDR1 is MNHEY and CDR2 is SMNVEV (reference sequence). CDR3 sequence (DNA): TGTGCCAGCAGTTTAGGCGCGGGGGATGGAGCGGGGCTGTTTTTT. Translation: CASSLGAGDGAGLFF.

This clone was detected only a few times. The chain employs TRBV6-4 and TRBJ1-2; a weak D match, TRBD1 (6 bases). V dropped 6 bases and J dropped 8 bases, with 19 bases sitting between them. CDR3 length: 14 amino acids. CDR1 is MRHNA and CDR2 is SNTAGT in the germline V gene. CDR3 nucleotide sequence: TGTGCCAGCAGACCCGGGCTCCTCAGGGGAGGCTACACCTTC. Protein product: CASRPGLLRGGYTF.

The rearrangement uses TRBV12-3 or TRBV12-4 and TRBJ1-1, with D perhaps TRBD1 (6 bases). Trimming shortened V by 5 bases and J by 7 bases, and 11 bases separated the two germline ends. This CDR3 comprises 12 residues. The CDR3 loop is CASSRDRIEAFF. In DNA, the CDR3 is TGTGCCAGCAGTCGCGACAGGATTGAAGCTTTCTTT.

This chain's CDR3 is CASSQVWTGGNTEAFF. CDR3 nucleotides: TGCGCCAGCAGCCAAGTTTGGACAGGGGGGAACACTGAAGCTTTCTTT. J is TRBJ1-1 and V is TRBV4-3; 10 bases align to TRBD1. CDR3 length equals 16 residues. CDR1 and CDR2 (germline): LGHNA, YSLEER. V lost 1 base to trimming and J lost 1 base; unmatched junction nucleotides: 3.

This chain connects TRBV3-1 (or the pseudogene TRBV3-2) to TRBJ1-5; D gene ambiguous. The CDR3 contains 13 residues. V gave up 4 bases and J gave up 2 bases, with 6 bases separating them. Germline V CDR1 and CDR2: LGHDT, YNNKEL (reference sequence). CDR3 in amino acids: CASSPSGNQPQHF. CDR3 DNA sequence: TGTGCCAGCAGCCCATCAGGCAATCAGCCCCAGCATTTT.

The J gene is TRBJ1-2, the V gene TRBV6-2 or TRBV6-3; a possible D gene is TRBD1 (5 bases). Germline V gene data show CDR1 as MNHEY and CDR2 as SVGEGT. The CDR3 extends over 16 amino acids. V lost 6 bases and J 5 bases, leaving 22 bases between the germline ends. Here the CDR3 reads CASSPNLQPTVYGYTF. DNA for the CDR3: TGTGCCAGCAGCCCTAATCTCCAACCGACAGTATATGGCTACACCTTC.